The 27 T cell receptor beta chains presented below share a single source sample, sequenced in a study of blood T cell repertoires in COVID-19 (dated by TCRdb to the early 2020s). The receptor library was made with the immunoSEQ multiplex PCR assay. TCRdb took this table from immuneACCESS and kept in-frame rearrangements with V and J called. Such tables lack part of the clones; where checked against another copy, unresolved V genes explain under half of the gap, and the rest is unexplained. For this sample there are approximately 250,000 clones; around 84% appear just once. The ten top clones hold 4.1% of the sample. Sequencing input: PBMCs or T cells enriched from blood (not recorded which). These receptors all stem from a man aged 25 to 40 with acute COVID-19.

The genes are TRBV28 and TRBJ2-1, with 9 bases fitting TRBD2. There are 15 residues in the CDR3. Germline loops: CDR1 MDHEN, CDR2 SYDVKM. The junction had 10 bases not matched to a gene; V was cut back by 6 bases and J by 7 bases. CDR3 protein: CASSRSGTSINEQFF. In DNA, the CDR3 is TGTGCCAGCAGCCGATCCGGGACTAGCATAAATGAGCAGTTCTTC.

V gene TRBV7-8 combines with J gene TRBJ1-1; 7 nucleotides align to TRBD1. This CDR3 is 16 amino acids long. The germline gives CDR1 SGHVS, CDR2 FQNEAQ. Trimming removed 5 bases from V and 0 bases from J; junction bases left unmatched: 9. CDR3 sequence: CASSPRQGPMNTEAFF. The DNA of the CDR3 is TGTGCCAGCAGCCCTCGACAGGGCCCGATGAACACTGAAGCTTTCTTT.

This chain connects TRBV7-9 to TRBJ2-7; 8 bases line up with TRBD2. J gave up 0 bases and V 1 base, and 8 bases lay outside the gene matches. This CDR3 contains 17 residues. Per the germline V gene, CDR1 is SEHNR and CDR2 is FQNEAQ (reference sequence). The CDR3 DNA reads TGTGCCAGCAGCTTAGTCTCGGGACTAGTGGACTCCTACGAGCAGTACGTC. Amino acid sequence: CASSLVSGLVDSYEQYV.

The gene calls are TRBV28 and TRBJ1-2; D perhaps matches TRBD1 (5 bases). This CDR3 has 14 residues. The germline V gene encodes CDR1 MDHEN and CDR2 SYDVKM. Trimming stripped 5 bases from V and 4 bases from J, with 14 bases between. The CDR3 here is CASSDLRVIYGYTF. The CDR3 bases are TGTGCCAGCAGTGACCTCAGGGTTATCTATGGCTACACCTTC.

This rearrangement joins TRBV6-2 or TRBV6-3 to TRBJ1-4, with TRBD1 matching over 9 bases. J lost 6 bases, V lost 2 bases, and 1 base had no gene match. CDR3 length: 14 amino acids. The germline V gene encodes CDR1 MNHEY and CDR2 SVGEGT. In DNA form, the CDR3 reads TGTGCCAGCAGTTACGGACAGGGGTATGAAAAACTGTTTTTT. It is translated as CASSYGQGYEKLFF.

The chain links TRBV7-9 to TRBJ1-1, with D uncertain. Trimming removed 2 bases from V and 4 bases from J, with 14 bases in between. The CDR3 has 15 amino acids. Germline V lookup: CDR1 SEHNR, CDR2 FQNEAQ (reference sequence). CDR3 DNA: TGTGCCAGCAGCTTATTGGGAGGGAGGGTCACTGAAGCTTTCTTT. Translating it yields CASSLLGGRVTEAFF.

V gene TRBV9 combines with J gene TRBJ2-3; 9 nucleotides match TRBD1. The germline V gene encodes CDR1 SGDLS and CDR2 YYNGEE. The CDR3 has 17 amino acids. J lost 1 base, V lost 3 bases, and 9 bases had no gene match. The CDR3 nucleotides are TGTGCCAGCAGCGCTCGACAGGGGGTGAGGGGCACAGATACGCAGTATTTT. It translates to CASSARQGVRGTDTQYF. Complete variable domain (other parts from reference TRBV9 and TRBJ2-3): DSGVTQTPKHLITATGQRVTLRCSPRSGDLSVYWYQQSLDQGLQFLIQYYNGEERAKGNILERFSAQQFPDLHSELNLSSLELGDSALYFCASSARQGVRGTDTQYFGPGTRLTVL.

The chain employs TRBV19 and TRBJ2-6, with 10 bases that match TRBD2. Losses at the gene ends were 7 bases for V and 0 bases for J; bases not matched to a gene: 6. CDR3 length: 17 amino acids. Per germline, CDR1 LNHDA and CDR2 SQIVND (reference sequence). The CDR3 nucleotides are TGTGCCAGTACCCGAGCGGGAGGGTCCTCTGGGGCCAACGTCCTGACTTTC. Its translation: CASTRAGGSSGANVLTF.

This chain connects TRBV4-3 to TRBJ2-1; possible D gene TRBD2, 6 bases. This CDR3 has 15 amino acids. CDR1 is LGHNA, CDR2 YSLEER, per germline. Trimming took 1 base from V and 10 from J, leaving 17 bases between them. CDR3 coding DNA: TGCGCCAGCAGCCAAGCGACAAGGGGAGGCGGGGAGCAGTTCTTC. Its protein is CASSQATRGGGEQFF.

The chain is built from TRBV4-2 and TRBJ1-5, with D perhaps TRBD1 (6 bases). Per germline, CDR1 LGHNA and CDR2 YNFKEQ. The V end lost 0 bases, the J end lost 7 bases, and 16 bases lay between the germline ends. The CDR3 covers 16 residues. The DNA of the CDR3 is TGTGCCAGCAGCCAAGAGGGGCACAGGGAAAACCAGCCCCAGCATTTT. Its protein product is CASSQEGHRENQPQHF.

This clone has only a few counts. This chain's CDR3 is CASSLYTGELFF. DNA for the CDR3: TGTGCCAGCAGCCTATACACCGGGGAGCTGTTTTTT. J is TRBJ2-2 and V is TRBV11-3, with D unclear. Germline CDR1 and CDR2: SGHNT and YENEEA. Trimming removed 5 bases from V and 3 bases from J, with 4 bases in between. This CDR3 is built from 12 residues. Variable domain in full (rest from reference TRBV11-3 and TRBJ2-2): EAGVVQSPRYKIIEKKQPVAFWCNPISGHNTLYWYLQNLGQGPELLIRYENEEAVDDSQLPKDRFSAERLKGVDSTLKIQPAELGDSAVYLCASSLYTGELFFGEGSRLTVL.

This clone showed up many times. The chain uses TRBV6-1 and TRBJ2-7, with 10 bases fitting TRBD2. The germline CDR1 and CDR2 sequences are MNHNS and SASEGT. V trimming: 2 bases; J trimming: 4 bases; junction bases outside the gene matches: 5. The CDR3 covers 15 residues. The CDR3 protein is CASSESSGSFYEQYV. Here the CDR3 DNA reads TGTGCCAGCAGTGAATCTAGCGGGAGTTTTTACGAGCAGTACGTC.

DNA of the CDR3: TGCGCCAGCATGAGACAGGACCTCTACGAGCAGTACGTC. Its translation: CASMRQDLYEQYV. This chain uses TRBV10-1 with TRBJ2-7; maybe TRBD1 (6 bases). The ends were cut back, 7 bases at V and 3 bases at J, with 13 bases in the middle. CDR1 is WNHNN and CDR2 is SYGVQD in the germline V gene (reference sequence). The CDR3 spans 13 residues.

The V gene is TRBV11-2, the J gene TRBJ1-2; 10 nucleotides match TRBD1. CDR3 length equals 17 residues. Germline trimming cut 2 bases from V and 5 bases from J; bases unmatched to any gene: 11. The V gene's germline CDR1 is SGHAT and CDR2 FQNNGV. The CDR3 protein is CASSLSRDRGFYYGYTF. The CDR3 DNA reads as TGTGCCAGCAGCTTAAGTCGGGACAGGGGATTCTATTATGGCTACACCTTC.

V usage is TRBV5-4 and J usage is TRBJ1-2; D uncertain. The germline V gene has CDR1 SGHNT and CDR2 YYREEE (reference sequence). The CDR3 consists of 13 residues. V gave up 4 bases and J gave up 7 bases, with 14 bases separating them. Written as DNA, the CDR3 is TGTGCCAGCAGCCCCGACACGATCGGTGGCTACACCTTC. Its protein is CASSPDTIGGYTF. The full variable domain, completed using reference TRBV5-4 and TRBJ1-2, is ETGVTQSPTHLIKTRGQQVTLRCSSQSGHNTVSWYQQALGQGPQFIFQYYREEENGRGNFPPRFSGLQFPNYSSELNVNALELDDSALYLCASSPDTIGGYTFGSGTRLTVV.

The chain couples TRBV7-7 to TRBJ2-2, with 12 positions matching TRBD1. Germline V gene lookup returns CDR1 SSHAT and CDR2 FNYEAQ (reference sequence). The V and J ends lost 5 bases and 6 bases, in that order; junction bases with no gene match: 4. The length of the CDR3 is 15 residues. The CDR3, as DNA: TGTGCCAGCAGCATGGGGACAGGGGGCGCCGGGGAGCTGTTTTTT. Translated: CASSMGTGGAGELFF.

The CDR3 spells CASSQVGVGNTEAFF. Written as DNA, the CDR3 is TGTGCCAGCAGCCAAGTCGGGGTTGGAAACACTGAAGCTTTCTTT. The chain joins TRBV4-2 to TRBJ1-1, with D hard to call. The CDR3 extends over 15 amino acids. CDR1 LGHNA and CDR2 YNFKEQ come from the germline V gene. V lost 1 base, J lost 2 bases, and 11 bases lay in between.

The rearrangement joins TRBV19 to TRBJ2-4; 8 nucleotides match TRBD2. This CDR3 has 15 amino acids. The junction had 11 bases not matched to a gene; V was cut back by 3 bases and J by 10 bases. The germline gives CDR1 LNHDA, CDR2 SQIVND (reference sequence). CDR3 bases: TGTGCCAGTAGTATGTCGGGACTAGACAGAAGGATTCAGTACTTC. Its translation is CASSMSGLDRRIQYF.

This rearrangement joins TRBV7-2 to TRBJ2-3; D might be TRBD1 (6 bases). The CDR3 loop spans 13 amino acids. The V gene's germline CDR1 is SGHTA and CDR2 FQGNSA. V gave up 2 bases and J gave up 6 bases, with 9 bases separating them. As DNA, the CDR3 is TGTGCCAGCAGCTTATTGCAGGGGGATACGCAGTATTTT. It is translated as CASSLLQGDTQYF.

The chain is built from TRBV11-2 and TRBJ1-4, with TRBD1 identical over 7 bases. In germline, CDR1 is SGHAT, CDR2 FQNNGV. The ends lost 5 bases at V and 7 bases at J; junction bases unmatched: 19. This CDR3 is built from 18 residues. DNA for the CDR3: TGTGCCAGCAGCCCCCGACAGGGTAGGCCAGGTGTAACTGAAAAACTGTTTTTT. Protein sequence: CASSPRQGRPGVTEKLFF.

A remark on this clone: Additional DNA sequences in this sample encode the identical CDR3. This chain joins TRBV28 and TRBJ1-1; TRBD1 matches 8 bases. V lost 7 bases to trimming and J lost 5 bases; unmatched junction nucleotides: 3. The CDR3 consists of 12 residues. Germline CDR1 MDHEN, CDR2 SYDVKM. CDR3: CASTTGGTEAFF. The CDR3 DNA follows: TGTGCCAGCACCACAGGGGGGACTGAAGCTTTCTTT.

This clone was recorded a few times. The rearrangement links TRBV27 to TRBJ2-3; D uncertain. The CDR3 extends over 14 amino acids. Germline V gene data show CDR1 as MNHEY and CDR2 as SMNVEV (reference sequence). V was shortened by 2 bases and J by 0 bases, with 6 bases between the two germline ends. CDR3 DNA: TGTGCCAGCAGTTTAGGAGCGAGCACAGATACGCAGTATTTT. This gives the protein CASSLGASTDTQYF.

The rearrangement joins TRBV2 to TRBJ1-4; TRBD1 is a possible D gene (5 bases). The V and J ends lost 7 bases and 10 bases respectively, with 13 bases between them. Germline V gives CDR1 SNHLY, CDR2 FYNNEI. This CDR3 is 12 amino acids long. The CDR3 DNA sequence: TGTGCCAGCAATGGGGGGATTGGAAAACTGTTTTTT. Translation gives CASNGGIGKLFF.

V is TRBV7-3 and J is TRBJ2-3, with TRBD2 matching over 12 bases. V lost 2 bases to trimming and J lost 4 bases; unmatched junction nucleotides: 4. CDR1 SGHTA and CDR2 FQGTGA come from the germline V gene. The CDR3 consists of 16 residues. CDR3: CASSLGTSGPPDTQYF. DNA for the CDR3: TGTGCCAGCAGCTTAGGGACTAGCGGGCCCCCAGATACGCAGTATTTT.

The chain recombines TRBV27 with TRBJ2-3, with 7 positions matching TRBD2. V gave up 4 bases and J gave up 1 base; unmatched junction bases: 11. Germline V gene data show CDR1 as MNHEY and CDR2 as SMNVEV (reference sequence). This CDR3 contains 17 residues. This CDR3 reads CASSSRGLSGGTDTQYF. The CDR3 DNA follows: TGTGCCAGCAGTTCCCGAGGACTAAGCGGGGGCACAGATACGCAGTATTTT.

The chain employs TRBV3-1 (or the pseudogene TRBV3-2) and TRBJ2-7, with D uncertain. CDR1 LGHDT and CDR2 YNNKEL come from the germline V gene (reference sequence). The CDR3 is 15 residues long. V dropped 0 bases and J dropped 0 bases, with 9 bases sitting between them. CDR3 sequence (DNA): TGTGCCAGCAGCCAAGACGCTAGGAGCTCCTACGAGCAGTACGTC. Amino acid sequence: CASSQDARSSYEQYV.

This chain connects TRBV9 to TRBJ2-3; 7 positions match TRBD2. After removal of 1 base from V and 5 bases from J, the junction contained 13 bases not matched to a gene. Germline V lookup: CDR1 SGDLS, CDR2 YYNGEE. The CDR3 is 17 residues long. CDR3 nucleotides: TGTGCCAGCAGCGTAACCCTTATGCGGGGAGGGCAAGATACGCAGTATTTT. It codes for CASSVTLMRGGQDTQYF.